This T cell receptor (beta chain) was sequenced in a study of beta chain features in type 1 diabetes. Whole-study findings and limits: It was possible that PCR favored shorter templates, equally so in patients and controls. Sequencing used cDNA, and cells with high TCR expression could therefore be over-represented.

Comments on this clone: What it binds is not known.

The sequenced template was cDNA made from the entire isolated RNA. Naive, central memory and regulatory T cell samples came to a mean of about 3.9 million reads. Method: immunoSEQ multiplex PCR; TCRdb's copy keeps in-frame clones and lacks some. The table lists 250,000 to 350,000 clones, about 15% of them singletons. The CDR3 is made up of 15 amino acids. Germline values: CDR1 LNHDA, CDR2 SQIVND (reference sequence). The junction had 5 bases not matched to a gene; V was cut back by 6 bases and J by 3 bases. Source material: central memory CD4+ T cells from blood. This TCR derives from a man aged 30 to 45 in good health. This chain uses TRBV19 with TRBJ2-5; 12 bases align to TRBD2. CDR3 in amino acids: CASRPPSGREETQYF. The CDR3 coding sequence is TGTGCCAGTAGACCCCCTAGCGGGAGGGAAGAGACCCAGTACTTC.